These 4 T cell receptor beta chains came from one sample sequenced in a study of cytomegalovirus exposure and HLA in healthy donors. Primers: 60 Vbeta forward and 13 Jbeta reverse. Here immunoSEQ multiplex PCR was the method, and the copy in TCRdb shows in-frame clones only, minus some. Of around 30,000 clones in the sample, approximately 62% were seen once. The specimen sequenced was PBMCs. These TCRs come from a male donor in good health and CMV-seropositive.

The chain has TRBV19 and TRBJ1-2, with 7 nucleotides matching TRBD1. The germline V gene encodes CDR1 LNHDA and CDR2 SQIVND (reference sequence). The trim removed 4 bases at V and 4 bases at J, leaving 9 bases unmatched. The length of the CDR3 is 15 residues. The CDR3 protein is CASSTTDRAVYGYTF. CDR3 DNA sequence: TGTGCCAGTAGTACTACCGACAGGGCAGTCTATGGCTACACCTTC.

The chain couples TRBV2 to TRBJ2-6; D unresolved. The V end lost 3 bases, the J end lost 2 bases, and 5 bases lay between the germline ends. This CDR3 comprises 14 residues. The germline gives CDR1 SNHLY, CDR2 FYNNEI. The DNA of the CDR3 is TGTGCCAGCAGTGACGAGGCTGGGGCCAACGTCCTGACTTTC. This gives the protein CASSDEAGANVLTF.

This chain uses TRBV4-1 with TRBJ2-5; weak D call: TRBD2 (6 bases). The CDR3 loop spans 16 amino acids. Between the trimmed V and J ends, which lost 8 bases and 0 bases, there was a span of 19 bases. Germline-derived CDR1 and CDR2 are MGHRA and YSYEKL. CDR3 sequence: CASSSPLGRHQETQYF. The CDR3 DNA sequence: TGCGCCAGCTCCAGCCCCTTGGGGAGGCACCAAGAGACCCAGTACTTC.

The chain has TRBV6-1 and TRBJ1-3, with 11 bases matching TRBD1. Losses at the gene ends were 10 bases for V and 0 bases for J; bases not matched to a gene: 5. Germline V gene sequence: CDR1 MNHNS, CDR2 SASEGT. The CDR3 length is 15 residues. DNA of the CDR3: TGTGCCACTTGGGACAGGGGGGCCTCTGGAAACACCATATATTTT. Translating gives CATWDRGASGNTIYF.